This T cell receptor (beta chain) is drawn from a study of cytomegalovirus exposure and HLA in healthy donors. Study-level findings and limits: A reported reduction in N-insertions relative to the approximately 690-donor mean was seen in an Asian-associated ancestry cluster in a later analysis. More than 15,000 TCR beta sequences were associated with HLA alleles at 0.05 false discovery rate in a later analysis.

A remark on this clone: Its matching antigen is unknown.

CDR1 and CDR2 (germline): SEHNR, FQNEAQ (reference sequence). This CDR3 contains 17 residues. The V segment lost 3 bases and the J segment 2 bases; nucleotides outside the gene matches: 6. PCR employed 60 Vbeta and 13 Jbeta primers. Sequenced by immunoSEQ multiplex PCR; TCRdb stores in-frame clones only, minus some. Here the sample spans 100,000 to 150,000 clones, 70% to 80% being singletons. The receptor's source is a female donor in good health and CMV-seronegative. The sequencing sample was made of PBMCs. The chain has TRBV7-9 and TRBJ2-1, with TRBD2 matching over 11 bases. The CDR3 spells CASSFGLAGGTYNEQFF. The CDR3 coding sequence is TGTGCCAGCAGCTTTGGGCTAGCGGGAGGAACCTACAATGAGCAGTTCTTC.